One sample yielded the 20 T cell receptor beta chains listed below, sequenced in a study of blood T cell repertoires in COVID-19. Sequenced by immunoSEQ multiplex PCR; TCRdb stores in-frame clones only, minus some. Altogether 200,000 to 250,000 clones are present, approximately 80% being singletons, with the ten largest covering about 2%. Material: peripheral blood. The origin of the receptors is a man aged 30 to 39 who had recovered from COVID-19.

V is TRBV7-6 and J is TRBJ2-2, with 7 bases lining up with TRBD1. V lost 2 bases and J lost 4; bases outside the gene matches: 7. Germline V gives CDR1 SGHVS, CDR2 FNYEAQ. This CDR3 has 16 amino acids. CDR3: CASSLFGQAPTGELFF. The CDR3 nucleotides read TGTGCCAGCAGCTTATTCGGACAGGCCCCCACCGGGGAGCTGTTTTTT. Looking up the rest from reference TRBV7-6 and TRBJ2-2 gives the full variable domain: GAGVSQSPRYKVTKRGQDVALRCDPISGHVSLYWYRQALGQGPEFLTYFNYEAQQDKSGLPNDRFSAERPEGSISTLTIQRTEQRDSAMYRCASSLFGQAPTGELFFGEGSRLTVL.

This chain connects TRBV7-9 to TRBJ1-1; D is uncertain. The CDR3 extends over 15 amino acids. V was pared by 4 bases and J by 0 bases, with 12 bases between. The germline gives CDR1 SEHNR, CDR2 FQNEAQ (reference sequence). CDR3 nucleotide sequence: TGTGCCAGCAGCTCCCGAGGGTTCATGAACACTGAAGCTTTCTTT. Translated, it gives CASSSRGFMNTEAFF.

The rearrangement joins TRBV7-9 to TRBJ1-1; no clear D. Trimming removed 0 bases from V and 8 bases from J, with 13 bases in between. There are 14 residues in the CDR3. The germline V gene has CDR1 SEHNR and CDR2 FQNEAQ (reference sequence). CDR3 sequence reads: CASSLAELITEAFF. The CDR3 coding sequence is TGTGCCAGCAGCTTAGCAGAGCTAATTACGGAAGCTTTCTTT. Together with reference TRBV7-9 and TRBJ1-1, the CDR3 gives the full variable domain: DTGVSQNPRHKITKRGQNVTFRCDPISEHNRLYWYRQTLGQGPEFLTYFQNEAQLEKSRLLSDRFSAERPKGSFSTLEIQRTEQGDSAMYLCASSLAELITEAFFGQGTRLTVV.

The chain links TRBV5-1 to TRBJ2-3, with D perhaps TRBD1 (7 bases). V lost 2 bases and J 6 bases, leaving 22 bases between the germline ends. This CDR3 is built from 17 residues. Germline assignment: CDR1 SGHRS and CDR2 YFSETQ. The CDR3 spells CASSLLFDRERGDTQYF. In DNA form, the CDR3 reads TGCGCCAGCAGCTTACTGTTCGACAGGGAACGGGGGGATACGCAGTATTTT.

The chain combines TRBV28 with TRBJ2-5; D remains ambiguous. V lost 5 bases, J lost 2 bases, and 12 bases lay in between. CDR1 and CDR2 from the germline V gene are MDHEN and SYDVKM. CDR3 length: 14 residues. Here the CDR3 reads CASSIGPAQETQYF. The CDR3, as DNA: TGTGCCAGCAGTATTGGGCCTGCTCAAGAGACCCAGTACTTC.

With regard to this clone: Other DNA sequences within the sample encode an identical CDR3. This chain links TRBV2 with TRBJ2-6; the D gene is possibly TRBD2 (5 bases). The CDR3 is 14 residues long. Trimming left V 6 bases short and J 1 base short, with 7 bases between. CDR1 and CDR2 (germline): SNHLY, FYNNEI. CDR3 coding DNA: TGTGCCAGCAGGGGAGTATCTGGGGCCAACGTCCTGACTTTC. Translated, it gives CASRGVSGANVLTF.

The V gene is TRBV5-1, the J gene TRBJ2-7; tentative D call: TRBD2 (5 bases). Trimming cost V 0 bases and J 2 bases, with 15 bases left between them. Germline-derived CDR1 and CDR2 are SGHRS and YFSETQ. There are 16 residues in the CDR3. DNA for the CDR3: TGCGCCAGCAGCTTGGACTTTAGGGAGAGGACCTACGAGCAGTACTTC. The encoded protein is CASSLDFRERTYEQYF.

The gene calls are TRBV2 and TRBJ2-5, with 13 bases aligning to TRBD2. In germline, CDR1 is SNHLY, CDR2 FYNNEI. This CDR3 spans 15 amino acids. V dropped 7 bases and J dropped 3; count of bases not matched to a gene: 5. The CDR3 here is CASNLGLAGKETQYF. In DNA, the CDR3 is TGTGCCAGCAATTTGGGACTAGCGGGAAAAGAGACCCAGTACTTC.

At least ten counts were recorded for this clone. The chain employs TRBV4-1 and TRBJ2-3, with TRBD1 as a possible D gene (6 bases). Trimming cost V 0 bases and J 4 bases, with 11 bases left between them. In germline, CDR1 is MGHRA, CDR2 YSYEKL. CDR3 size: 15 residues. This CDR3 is CASSQERGGADTQYF. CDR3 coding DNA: TGCGCCAGCAGCCAAGAACGAGGGGGAGCAGATACGCAGTATTTT.

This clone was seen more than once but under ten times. The CDR3 DNA is TGTGCCAGCAGCTCACGACTAGAGGGGGATACGCAGTATTTT. It yields the protein CASSSRLEGDTQYF. The chain couples TRBV7-9 to TRBJ2-3; D perhaps matches TRBD2 (6 bases). CDR3 length: 14 residues. Trimming shortened V by 4 bases and J by 6 bases, and 14 bases separated the two germline ends. CDR1 is SEHNR, CDR2 FQNEAQ, per germline (reference sequence).

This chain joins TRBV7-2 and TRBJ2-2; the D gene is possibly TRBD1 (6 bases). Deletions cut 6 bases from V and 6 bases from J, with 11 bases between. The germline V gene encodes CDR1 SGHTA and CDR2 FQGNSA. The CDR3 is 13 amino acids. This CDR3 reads CASRPGAAGELFF. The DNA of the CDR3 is TGTGCCAGCAGGCCAGGGGCAGCCGGGGAGCTGTTTTTT.

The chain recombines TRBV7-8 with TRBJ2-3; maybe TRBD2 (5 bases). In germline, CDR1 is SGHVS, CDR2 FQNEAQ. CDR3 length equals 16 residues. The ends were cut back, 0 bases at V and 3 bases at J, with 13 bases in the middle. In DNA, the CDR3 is TGTGCCAGCAGCTTAGCGCGGGTGTGGGGTACAGATACGCAGTATTTT. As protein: CASSLARVWGTDTQYF.

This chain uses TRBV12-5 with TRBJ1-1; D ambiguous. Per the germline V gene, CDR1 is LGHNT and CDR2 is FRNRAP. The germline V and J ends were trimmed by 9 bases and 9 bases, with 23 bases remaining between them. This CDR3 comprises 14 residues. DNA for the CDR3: TGTGCTAGCTCTCCAGGCAGCTGGAGGGTGAAAGCTTTCTTT. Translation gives CASSPGSWRVKAFF.

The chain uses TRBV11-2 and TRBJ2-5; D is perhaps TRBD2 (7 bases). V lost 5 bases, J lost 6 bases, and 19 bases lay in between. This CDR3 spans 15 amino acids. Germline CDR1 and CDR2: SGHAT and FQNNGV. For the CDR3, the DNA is TGTGCCAGCAGCACCGTCGCGGGGGCGCGGAAGACCCAGTACTTC. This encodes CASSTVAGARKTQYF.

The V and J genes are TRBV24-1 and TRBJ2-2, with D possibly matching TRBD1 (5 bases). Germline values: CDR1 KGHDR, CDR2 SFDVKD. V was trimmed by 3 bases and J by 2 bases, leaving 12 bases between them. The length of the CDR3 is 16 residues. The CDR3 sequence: CATSDRGATNTGELFF. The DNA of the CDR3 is TGTGCCACCAGTGATCGTGGGGCGACAAACACCGGGGAGCTGTTTTTT.

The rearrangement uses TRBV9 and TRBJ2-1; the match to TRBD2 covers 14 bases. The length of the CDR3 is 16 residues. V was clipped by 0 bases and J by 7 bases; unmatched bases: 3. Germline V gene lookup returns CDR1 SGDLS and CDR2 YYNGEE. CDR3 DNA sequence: TGTGCCAGCAGCGTAGGGACTAGCGGGGGGTTTAATGAGCAGTTCTTC. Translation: CASSVGTSGGFNEQFF.

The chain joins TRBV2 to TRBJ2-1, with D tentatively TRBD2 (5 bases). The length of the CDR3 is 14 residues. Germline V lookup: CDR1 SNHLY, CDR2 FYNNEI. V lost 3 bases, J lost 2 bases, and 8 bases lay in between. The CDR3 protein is CASSEGRAYNEQFF. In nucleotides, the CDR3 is TGTGCCAGCAGTGAGGGGAGAGCCTACAATGAGCAGTTCTTC.

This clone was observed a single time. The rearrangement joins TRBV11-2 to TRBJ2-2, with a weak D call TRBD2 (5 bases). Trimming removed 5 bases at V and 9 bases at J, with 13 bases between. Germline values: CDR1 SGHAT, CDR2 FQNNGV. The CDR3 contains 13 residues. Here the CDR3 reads CASSLGALRELFF. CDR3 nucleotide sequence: TGTGCCAGCAGCCTGGGAGCGCTAAGGGAGCTGTTTTTT.

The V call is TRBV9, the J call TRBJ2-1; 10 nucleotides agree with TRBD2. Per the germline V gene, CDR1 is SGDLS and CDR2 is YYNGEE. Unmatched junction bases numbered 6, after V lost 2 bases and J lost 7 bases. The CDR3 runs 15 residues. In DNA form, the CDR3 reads TGTGCCAGCAGCGTCGGAGCTAGCGGGGGAAATGAGCAGTTCTTC. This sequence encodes CASSVGASGGNEQFF. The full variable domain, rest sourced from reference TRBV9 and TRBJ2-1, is DSGVTQTPKHLITATGQRVTLRCSPRSGDLSVYWYQQSLDQGLQFLIQYYNGEERAKGNILERFSAQQFPDLHSELNLSSLELGDSALYFCASSVGASGGNEQFFGPGTRLTVL.

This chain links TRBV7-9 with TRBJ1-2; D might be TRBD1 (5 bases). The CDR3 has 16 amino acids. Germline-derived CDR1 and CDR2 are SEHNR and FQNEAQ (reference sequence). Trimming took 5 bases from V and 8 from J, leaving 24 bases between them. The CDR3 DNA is TGTGCCAGCAGCCCTCGTGATTCAGGGCCCCGGGAGGGCTACACCTTC. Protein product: CASSPRDSGPREGYTF.